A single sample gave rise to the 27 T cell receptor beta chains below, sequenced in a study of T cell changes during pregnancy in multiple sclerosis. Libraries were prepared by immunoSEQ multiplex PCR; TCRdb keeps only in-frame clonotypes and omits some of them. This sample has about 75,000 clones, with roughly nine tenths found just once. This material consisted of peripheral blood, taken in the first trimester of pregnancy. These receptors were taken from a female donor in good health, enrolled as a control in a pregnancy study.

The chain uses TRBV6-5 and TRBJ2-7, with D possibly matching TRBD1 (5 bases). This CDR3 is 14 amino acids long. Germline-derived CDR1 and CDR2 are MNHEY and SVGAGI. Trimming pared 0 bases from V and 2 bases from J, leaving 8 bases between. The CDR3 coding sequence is TGTGCCAGCAGTTACTCGGACACCACCTACGAGCAGTACTTC. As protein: CASSYSDTTYEQYF.

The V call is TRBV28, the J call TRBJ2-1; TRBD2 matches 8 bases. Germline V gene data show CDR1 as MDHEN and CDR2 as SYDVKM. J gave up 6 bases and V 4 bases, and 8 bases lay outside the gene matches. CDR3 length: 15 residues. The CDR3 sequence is CASSSPAGVGNEQFF. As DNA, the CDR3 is TGTGCCAGCAGTTCCCCAGCGGGAGTCGGCAATGAGCAGTTCTTC.

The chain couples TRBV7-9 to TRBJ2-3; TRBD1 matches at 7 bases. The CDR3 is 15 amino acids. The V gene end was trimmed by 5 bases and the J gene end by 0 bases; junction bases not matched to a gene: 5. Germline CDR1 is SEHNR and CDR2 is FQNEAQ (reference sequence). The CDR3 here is CASSPQGRSTDTQYF. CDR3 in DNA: TGTGCCAGCAGCCCACAGGGGAGAAGCACAGATACGCAGTATTTT.

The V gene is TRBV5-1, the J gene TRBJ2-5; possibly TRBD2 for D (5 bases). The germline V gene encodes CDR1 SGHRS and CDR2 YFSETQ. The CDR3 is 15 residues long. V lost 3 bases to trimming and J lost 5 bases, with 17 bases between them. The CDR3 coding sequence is TGCGCCAGCAGCTCCGGGGTGAAGGCTCGGGAGACCCAGTACTTC. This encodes CASSSGVKARETQYF.

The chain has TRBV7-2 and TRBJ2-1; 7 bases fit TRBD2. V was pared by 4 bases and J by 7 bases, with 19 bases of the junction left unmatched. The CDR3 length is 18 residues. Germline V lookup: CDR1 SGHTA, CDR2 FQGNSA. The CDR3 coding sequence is TGTGCCAGCAGCTCTCAGGGTCGCCTGGGACTATCATCAAATGAGCAGTTCTTC. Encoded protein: CASSSQGRLGLSSNEQFF.

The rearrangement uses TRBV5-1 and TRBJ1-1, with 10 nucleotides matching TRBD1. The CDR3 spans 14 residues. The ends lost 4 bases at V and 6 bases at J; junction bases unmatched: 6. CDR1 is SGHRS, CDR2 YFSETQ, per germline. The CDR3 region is CASSKGQGSPEAFF. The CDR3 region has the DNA TGCGCCAGCAGCAAGGGACAGGGGTCCCCTGAAGCTTTCTTT. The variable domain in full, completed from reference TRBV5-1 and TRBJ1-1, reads KAGVTQTPRYLIKTRGQQVTLSCSPISGHRSVSWYQQTPGQGLQFLFEYFSETQRNKGNFPGRFSGRQFSNSRSEMNVSTLELGDSALYLCASSKGQGSPEAFFGQGTRLTVV.

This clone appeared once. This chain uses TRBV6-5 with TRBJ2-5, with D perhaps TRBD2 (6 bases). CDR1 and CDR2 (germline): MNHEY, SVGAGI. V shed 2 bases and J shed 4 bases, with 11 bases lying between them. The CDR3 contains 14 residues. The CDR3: CASSYLAGRETQYF. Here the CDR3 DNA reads TGTGCCAGCAGTTACCTGGCGGGGCGAGAGACCCAGTACTTC.

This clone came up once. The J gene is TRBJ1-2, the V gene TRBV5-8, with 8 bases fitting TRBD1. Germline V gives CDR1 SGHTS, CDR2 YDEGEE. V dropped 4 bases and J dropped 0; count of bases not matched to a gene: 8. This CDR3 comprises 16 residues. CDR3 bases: TGTGCCAGCAGCCCCGGGACAGGAATAACTAACTATGGCTACACCTTC. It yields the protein CASSPGTGITNYGYTF.

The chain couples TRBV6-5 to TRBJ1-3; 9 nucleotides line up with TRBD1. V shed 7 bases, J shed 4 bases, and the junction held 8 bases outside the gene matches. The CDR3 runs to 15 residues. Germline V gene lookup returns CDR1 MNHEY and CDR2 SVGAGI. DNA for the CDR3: TGTGCCAGCACCTACGGGACAGGGTACGGAAACACCATATATTTT. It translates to CASTYGTGYGNTIYF.

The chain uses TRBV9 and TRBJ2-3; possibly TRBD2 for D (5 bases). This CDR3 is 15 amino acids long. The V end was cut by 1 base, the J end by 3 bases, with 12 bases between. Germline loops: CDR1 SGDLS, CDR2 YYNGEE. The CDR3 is CASSVNLARTDTQYF. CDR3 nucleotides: TGTGCCAGCAGCGTAAACCTAGCACGGACAGATACGCAGTATTTT.

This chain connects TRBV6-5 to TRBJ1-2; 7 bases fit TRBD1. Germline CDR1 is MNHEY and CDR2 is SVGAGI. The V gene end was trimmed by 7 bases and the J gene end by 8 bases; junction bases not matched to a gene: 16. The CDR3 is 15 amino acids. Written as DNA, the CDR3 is TGTGCCAGCAACCCTGGACAGGTTAGGGCTGGGGGCTACACCTTC. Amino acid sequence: CASNPGQVRAGGYTF.

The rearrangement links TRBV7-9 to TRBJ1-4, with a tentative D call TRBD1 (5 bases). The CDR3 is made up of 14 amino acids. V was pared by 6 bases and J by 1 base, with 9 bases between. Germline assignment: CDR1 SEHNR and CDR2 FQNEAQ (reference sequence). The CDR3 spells CASRPRGTNEKLFF. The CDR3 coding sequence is TGTGCCAGCAGGCCTAGGGGAACTAATGAAAAACTGTTTTTT. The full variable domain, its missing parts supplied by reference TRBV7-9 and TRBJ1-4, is DTGVSQNPRHKITKRGQNVTFRCDPISEHNRLYWYRQTLGQGPEFLTYFQNEAQLEKSRLLSDRFSAERPKGSFSTLEIQRTEQGDSAMYLCASRPRGTNEKLFFGSGTQLSVL.

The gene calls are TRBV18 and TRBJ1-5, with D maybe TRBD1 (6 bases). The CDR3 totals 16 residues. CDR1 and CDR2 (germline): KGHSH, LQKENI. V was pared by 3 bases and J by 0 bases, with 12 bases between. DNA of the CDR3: TGTGCCAGCTCACCGACCGAGGACAGTAGCAATCAGCCCCAGCATTTT. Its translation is CASSPTEDSSNQPQHF.

CDR3 DNA: TGTGCCAGCAGTGATTGGACAGCTGCAACTAATGAAAAACTGTTTTTT. It codes for CASSDWTAATNEKLFF. The chain carries TRBV6-1 and TRBJ1-4; D might be TRBD1 (6 bases). The V end was cut by 3 bases, the J end by 0 bases, with 11 bases between. Germline assignment: CDR1 MNHNS and CDR2 SASEGT. The CDR3 loop spans 16 amino acids.

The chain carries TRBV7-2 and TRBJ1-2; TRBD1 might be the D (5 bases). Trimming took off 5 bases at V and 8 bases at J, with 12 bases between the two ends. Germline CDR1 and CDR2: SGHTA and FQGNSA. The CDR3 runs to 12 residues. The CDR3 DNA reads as TGTGCCAGCAGCCTCTGGGGGGTCGGCTACACCTTC. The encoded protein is CASSLWGVGYTF.

CDR3 in DNA: TGTGCCTGGAGTGTATTGTCGGGAGGACATACGCAGTATTTT. Its translation is CAWSVLSGGHTQYF. The chain uses TRBV30 and TRBJ2-3; 7 nucleotides line up with TRBD2. The CDR3 length is 14 residues. Germline V gene lookup returns CDR1 GTSNPN and CDR2 SVGIG (reference sequence). Trimming removed 0 bases from V and 7 bases from J; junction bases left unmatched: 7.

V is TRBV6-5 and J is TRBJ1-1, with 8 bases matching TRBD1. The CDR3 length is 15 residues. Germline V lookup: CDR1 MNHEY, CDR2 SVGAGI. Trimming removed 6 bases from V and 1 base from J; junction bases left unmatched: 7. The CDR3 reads CASRPAGGENTEAFF. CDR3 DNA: TGTGCCAGCAGGCCCGCAGGGGGCGAGAACACTGAAGCTTTCTTT.

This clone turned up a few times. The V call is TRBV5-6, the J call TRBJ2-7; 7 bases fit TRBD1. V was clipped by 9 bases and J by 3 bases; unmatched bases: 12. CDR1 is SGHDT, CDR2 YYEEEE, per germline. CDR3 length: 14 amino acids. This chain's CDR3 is CAIPSQGIHYEQYF. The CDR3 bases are TGTGCCATCCCTTCACAGGGGATCCACTACGAGCAGTACTTC.

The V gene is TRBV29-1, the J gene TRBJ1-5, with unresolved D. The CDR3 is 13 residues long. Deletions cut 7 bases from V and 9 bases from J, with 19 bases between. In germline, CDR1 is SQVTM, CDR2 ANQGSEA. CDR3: CSAGSDWEGPQHF. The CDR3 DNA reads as TGCAGCGCCGGGTCGGATTGGGAGGGGCCCCAGCATTTT. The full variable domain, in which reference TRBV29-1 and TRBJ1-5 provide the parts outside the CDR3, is SAVISQKPSRDICQRGTSLTIQCQVDSQVTMMFWYRQQPGQSLTLIATANQGSEATYESGFVIDKFPISRPNLTFSTLTVSNMSPEDSSIYLCSAGSDWEGPQHFGDGTRLSIL.

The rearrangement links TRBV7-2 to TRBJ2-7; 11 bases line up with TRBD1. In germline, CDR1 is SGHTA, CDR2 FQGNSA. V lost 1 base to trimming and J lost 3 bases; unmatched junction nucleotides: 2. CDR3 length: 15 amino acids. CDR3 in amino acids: CASSLGTGGIYEQYF. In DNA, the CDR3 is TGTGCCAGCAGCTTAGGGACAGGGGGCATCTACGAGCAGTACTTC.

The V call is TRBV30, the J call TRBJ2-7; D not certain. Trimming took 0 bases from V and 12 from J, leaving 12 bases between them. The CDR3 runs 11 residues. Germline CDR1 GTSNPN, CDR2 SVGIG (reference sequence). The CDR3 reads CAWSVNAVTYF. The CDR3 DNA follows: TGTGCCTGGAGTGTAAATGCAGTAACGTACTTC.

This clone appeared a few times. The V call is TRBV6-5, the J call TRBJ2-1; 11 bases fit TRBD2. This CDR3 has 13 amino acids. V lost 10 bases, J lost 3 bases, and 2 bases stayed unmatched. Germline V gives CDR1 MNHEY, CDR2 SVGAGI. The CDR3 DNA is TGTGCCATCGGGACTAGCGGCTACAATGAGCAGTTCTTC. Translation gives CAIGTSGYNEQFF.

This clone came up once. CDR3 protein: CASSPGQSNEQFF. The CDR3 DNA is TGTGCCAGCTCACCGGGACAGTCCAATGAGCAGTTCTTC. The V call is TRBV18, the J call TRBJ2-1, with TRBD1 matching over 7 bases. The V gene's germline CDR1 is KGHSH and CDR2 LQKENI. V lost 3 bases, J lost 6 bases, and 2 bases stayed unmatched. CDR3 length equals 13 residues.

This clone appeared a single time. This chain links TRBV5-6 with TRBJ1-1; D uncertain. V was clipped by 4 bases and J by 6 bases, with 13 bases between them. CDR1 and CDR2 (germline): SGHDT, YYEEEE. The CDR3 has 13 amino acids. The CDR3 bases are TGTGCCAGCAGCCACGGTGAGGTGGCTGAAGCTTTCTTT. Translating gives CASSHGEVAEAFF.

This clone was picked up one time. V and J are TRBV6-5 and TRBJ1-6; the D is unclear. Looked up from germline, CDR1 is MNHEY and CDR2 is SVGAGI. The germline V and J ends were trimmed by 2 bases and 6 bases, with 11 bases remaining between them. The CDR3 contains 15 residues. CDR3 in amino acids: CASSYEGVSNSPLHF. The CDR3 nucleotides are TGTGCCAGCAGTTACGAGGGAGTAAGTAATTCACCCCTCCACTTT.

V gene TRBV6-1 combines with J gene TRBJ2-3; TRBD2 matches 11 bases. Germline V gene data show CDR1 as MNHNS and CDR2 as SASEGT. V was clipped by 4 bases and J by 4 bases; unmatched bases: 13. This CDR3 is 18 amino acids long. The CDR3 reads CASSALAGGRLTPDTQYF. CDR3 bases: TGTGCCAGCAGTGCCCTAGCGGGGGGCCGCTTGACCCCAGATACGCAGTATTTT.

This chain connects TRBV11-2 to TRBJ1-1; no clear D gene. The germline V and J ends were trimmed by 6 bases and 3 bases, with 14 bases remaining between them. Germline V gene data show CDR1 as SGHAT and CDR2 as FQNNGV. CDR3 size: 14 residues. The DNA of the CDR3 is TGTGCCAGCAGGCCTGACTCTTTATACACTGAAGCTTTCTTT. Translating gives CASRPDSLYTEAFF.